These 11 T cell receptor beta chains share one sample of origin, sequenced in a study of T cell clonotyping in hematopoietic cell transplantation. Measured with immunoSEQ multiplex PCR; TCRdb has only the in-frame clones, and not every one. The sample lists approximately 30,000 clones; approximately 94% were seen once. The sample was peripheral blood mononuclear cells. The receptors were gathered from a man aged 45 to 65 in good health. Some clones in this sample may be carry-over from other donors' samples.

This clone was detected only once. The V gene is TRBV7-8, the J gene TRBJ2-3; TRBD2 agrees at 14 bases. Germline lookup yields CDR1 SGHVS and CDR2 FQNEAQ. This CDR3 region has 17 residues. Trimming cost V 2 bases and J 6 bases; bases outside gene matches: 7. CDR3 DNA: TGTGCCAGCAGCTTACAACGGACTAGCGGGGGGTATGATACGCAGTATTTT. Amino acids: CASSLQRTSGGYDTQYF.

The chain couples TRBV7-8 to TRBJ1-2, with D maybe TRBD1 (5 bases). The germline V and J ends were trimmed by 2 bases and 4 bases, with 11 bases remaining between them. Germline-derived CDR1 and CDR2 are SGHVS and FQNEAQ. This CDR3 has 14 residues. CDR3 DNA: TGTGCCAGCAGCTTAAGTGACAGCATCTATGGCTACACCTTC. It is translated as CASSLSDSIYGYTF.

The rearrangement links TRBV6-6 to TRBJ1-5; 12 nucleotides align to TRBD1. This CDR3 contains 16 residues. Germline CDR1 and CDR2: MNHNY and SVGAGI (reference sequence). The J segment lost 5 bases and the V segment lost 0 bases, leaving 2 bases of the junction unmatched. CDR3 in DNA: TGTGCCAGCAGTTACTCCGGGACAGGGGGCGATCAGCCCCAGCATTTT. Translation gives CASSYSGTGGDQPQHF.

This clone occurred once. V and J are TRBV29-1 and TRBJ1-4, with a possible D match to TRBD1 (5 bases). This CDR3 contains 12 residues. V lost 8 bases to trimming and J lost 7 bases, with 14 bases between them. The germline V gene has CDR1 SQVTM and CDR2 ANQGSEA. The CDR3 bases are TGCAGCTTCCTCGGGGGGAGTGAAAAACTGTTTTTT. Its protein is CSFLGGSEKLFF.

The CDR3 here is CASSWGDPDPLHF. In nucleotides, the CDR3 is TGTGCCAGCAGCTGGGGAGATCCTGATCCCCTCCACTTT. The chain couples TRBV7-2 to TRBJ1-6; no firm D call. CDR1 is SGHTA, CDR2 FQGNSA, per germline. V was trimmed by 4 bases and J by 13 bases, leaving 14 bases between them. The length of the CDR3 is 13 residues.

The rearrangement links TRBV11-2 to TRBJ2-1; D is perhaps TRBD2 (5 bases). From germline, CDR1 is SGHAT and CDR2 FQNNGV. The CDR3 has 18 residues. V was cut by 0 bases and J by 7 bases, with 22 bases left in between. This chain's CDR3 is CASSLELQSGSGKNEQFF. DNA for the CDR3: TGTGCCAGCAGCTTAGAACTTCAGTCGGGGTCTGGCAAAAATGAGCAGTTCTTC. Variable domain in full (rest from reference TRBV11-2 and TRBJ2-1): EAGVAQSPRYKIIEKRQSVAFWCNPISGHATLYWYQQILGQGPKLLIQFQNNGVVDDSQLPKDRFSAERLKGVDSTLKIQPAKLEDSAVYLCASSLELQSGSGKNEQFFGPGTRLTVL.

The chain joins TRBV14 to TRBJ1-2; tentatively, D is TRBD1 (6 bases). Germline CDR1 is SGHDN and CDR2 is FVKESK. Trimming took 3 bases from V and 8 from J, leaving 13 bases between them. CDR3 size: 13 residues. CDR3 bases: TGTGCCAGCAGCCAGGGGGCTGGTATAGGCTACACCTTC. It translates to CASSQGAGIGYTF.

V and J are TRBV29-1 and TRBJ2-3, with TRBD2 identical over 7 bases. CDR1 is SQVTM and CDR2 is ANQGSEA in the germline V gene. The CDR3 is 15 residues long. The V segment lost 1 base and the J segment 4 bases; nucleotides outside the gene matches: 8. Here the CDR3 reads CSVEGGREGPDTQYF. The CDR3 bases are TGCAGCGTTGAAGGCGGCAGGGAGGGCCCAGATACGCAGTATTTT.

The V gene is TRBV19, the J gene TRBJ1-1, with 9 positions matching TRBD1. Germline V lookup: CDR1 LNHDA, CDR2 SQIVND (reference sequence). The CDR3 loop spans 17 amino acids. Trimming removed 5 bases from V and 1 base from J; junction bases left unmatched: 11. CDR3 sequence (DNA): TGTGCCAGTAGTGATCTCGGGACAGGGTCTAAGAACACTGAAGCTTTCTTT. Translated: CASSDLGTGSKNTEAFF.

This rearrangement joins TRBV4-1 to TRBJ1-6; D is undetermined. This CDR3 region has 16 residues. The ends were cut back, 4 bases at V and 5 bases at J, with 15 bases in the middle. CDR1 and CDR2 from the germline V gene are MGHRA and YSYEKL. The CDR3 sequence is CASSPLKGRDNSPLHF. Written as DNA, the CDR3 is TGCGCCAGCAGCCCCCTCAAGGGAAGGGATAATTCACCCCTCCACTTT.

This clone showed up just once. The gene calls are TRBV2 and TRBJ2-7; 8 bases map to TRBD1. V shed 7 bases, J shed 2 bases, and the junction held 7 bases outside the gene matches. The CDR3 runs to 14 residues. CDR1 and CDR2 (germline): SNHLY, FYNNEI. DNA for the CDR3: TGTGCCAGCATTACAGGGGGTGCTCCCTACGAGCAGTACTTC. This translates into CASITGGAPYEQYF.